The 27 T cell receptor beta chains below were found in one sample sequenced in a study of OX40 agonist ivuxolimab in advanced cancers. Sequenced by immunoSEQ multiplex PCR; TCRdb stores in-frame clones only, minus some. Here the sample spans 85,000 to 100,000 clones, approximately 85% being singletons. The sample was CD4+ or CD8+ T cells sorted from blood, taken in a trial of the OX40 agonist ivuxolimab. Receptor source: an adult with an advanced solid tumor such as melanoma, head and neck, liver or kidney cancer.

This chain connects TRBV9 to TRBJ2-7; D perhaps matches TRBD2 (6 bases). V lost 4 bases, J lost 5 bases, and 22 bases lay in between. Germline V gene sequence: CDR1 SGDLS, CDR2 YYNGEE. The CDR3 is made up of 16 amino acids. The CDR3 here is CASSPRYGGTLDEQYF. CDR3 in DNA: TGTGCCAGCAGCCCCCGCTACGGGGGAACCTTAGACGAGCAGTACTTC.

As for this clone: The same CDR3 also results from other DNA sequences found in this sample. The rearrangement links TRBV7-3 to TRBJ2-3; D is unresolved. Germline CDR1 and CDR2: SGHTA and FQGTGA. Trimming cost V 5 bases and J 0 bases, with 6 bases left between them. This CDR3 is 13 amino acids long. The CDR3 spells CASSPTSTDTQYF. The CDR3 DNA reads TGTGCCAGCAGCCCAACTAGCACAGATACGCAGTATTTT.

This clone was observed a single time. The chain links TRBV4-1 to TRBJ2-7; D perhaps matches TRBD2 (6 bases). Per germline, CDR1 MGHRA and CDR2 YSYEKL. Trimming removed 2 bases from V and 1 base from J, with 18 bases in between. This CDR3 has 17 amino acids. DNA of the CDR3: TGCGCCAGCAGCCAATCGCCGGGACTCGCGGGGTCCTACGAGCAGTACTTC. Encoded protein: CASSQSPGLAGSYEQYF.

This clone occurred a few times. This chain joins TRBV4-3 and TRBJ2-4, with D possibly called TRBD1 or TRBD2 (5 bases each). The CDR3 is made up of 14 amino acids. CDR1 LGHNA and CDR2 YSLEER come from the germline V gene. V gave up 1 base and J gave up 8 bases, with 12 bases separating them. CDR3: CASSQGSGTYIQYF. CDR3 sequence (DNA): TGCGCCAGCAGCCAAGGTTCAGGGACGTACATTCAGTACTTC.

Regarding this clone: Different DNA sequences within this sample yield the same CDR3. CDR3 sequence reads: CASSQGTGDEQFF. The CDR3 DNA reads as TGTGCCAGCAGCCAAGGGACTGGCGATGAGCAGTTCTTC. V gene TRBV7-9 combines with J gene TRBJ2-1, with D maybe TRBD2 (6 bases). Germline lookup yields CDR1 SEHNR and CDR2 FQNEAQ (reference sequence). Trimming cost V 5 bases and J 8 bases, with 13 bases left between them. CDR3 length: 13 amino acids.

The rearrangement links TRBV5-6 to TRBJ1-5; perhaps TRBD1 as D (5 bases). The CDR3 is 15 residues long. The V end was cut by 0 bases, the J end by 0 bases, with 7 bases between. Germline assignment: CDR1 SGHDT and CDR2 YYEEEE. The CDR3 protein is CASSLAGGSNQPQHF. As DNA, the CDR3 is TGTGCCAGCAGCTTGGCCGGGGGTAGCAATCAGCCCCAGCATTTT. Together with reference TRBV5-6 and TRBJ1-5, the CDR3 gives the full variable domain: DAGVTQSPTHLIKTRGQQVTLRCSPKSGHDTVSWYQQALGQGPQFIFQYYEEEERQRGNFPDRFSGHQFPNYSSELNVNALLLGDSALYLCASSLAGGSNQPQHFGDGTRLSIL.

The DNA of the CDR3 is TGTGCCAGCAGCCTGGACAGGGGCACAGATACGCAGTATTTT. It encodes CASSLDRGTDTQYF. This sequence joins TRBV5-8 and TRBJ2-3, with 8 bases lining up with TRBD1. Trimming removed 4 bases from V and 1 base from J; junction bases left unmatched: 2. From germline, CDR1 is SGHTS and CDR2 YDEGEE. The CDR3 runs 14 residues.

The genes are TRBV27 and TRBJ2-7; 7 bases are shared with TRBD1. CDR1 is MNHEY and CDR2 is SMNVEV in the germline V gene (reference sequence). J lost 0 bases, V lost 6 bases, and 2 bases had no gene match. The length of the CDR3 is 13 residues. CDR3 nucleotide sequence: TGTGCCAGCAGCAGGGGGAGCTCCTACGAGCAGTACTTC. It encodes CASSRGSSYEQYF.

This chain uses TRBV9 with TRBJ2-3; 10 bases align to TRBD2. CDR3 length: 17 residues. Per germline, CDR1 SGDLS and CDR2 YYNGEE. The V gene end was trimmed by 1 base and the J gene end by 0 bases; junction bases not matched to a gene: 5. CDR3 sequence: CASSVTPSGRSTDTQYF. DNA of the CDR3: TGTGCCAGCAGCGTAACTCCTAGCGGGAGAAGCACAGATACGCAGTATTTT. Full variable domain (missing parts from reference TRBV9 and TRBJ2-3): DSGVTQTPKHLITATGQRVTLRCSPRSGDLSVYWYQQSLDQGLQFLIQYYNGEERAKGNILERFSAQQFPDLHSELNLSSLELGDSALYFCASSVTPSGRSTDTQYFGPGTRLTVL.

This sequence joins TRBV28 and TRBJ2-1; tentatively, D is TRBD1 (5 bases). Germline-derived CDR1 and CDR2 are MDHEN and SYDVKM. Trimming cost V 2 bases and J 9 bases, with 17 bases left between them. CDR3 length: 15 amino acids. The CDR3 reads CASSLMRPRDIEQFF. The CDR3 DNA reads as TGTGCCAGCAGTTTAATGAGACCCAGGGATATTGAGCAGTTCTTC.

This CDR3 reads CASSATGLSTDTQYF. The CDR3 DNA sequence: TGTGCCAGCAGCGCGACAGGCCTAAGCACAGATACGCAGTATTTT. V gene TRBV9 combines with J gene TRBJ2-3; TRBD1 might be the D (6 bases). Trimming pared 3 bases from V and 0 bases from J, leaving 11 bases between. The length of the CDR3 is 15 residues. Germline CDR1 and CDR2: SGDLS and YYNGEE.

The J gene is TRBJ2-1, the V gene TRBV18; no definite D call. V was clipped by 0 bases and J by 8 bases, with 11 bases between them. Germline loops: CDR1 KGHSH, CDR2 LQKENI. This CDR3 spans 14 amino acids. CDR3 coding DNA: TGTGCCAGCTCACCACCGTCAGGTCCCTATGAGCAGTTCTTC. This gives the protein CASSPPSGPYEQFF. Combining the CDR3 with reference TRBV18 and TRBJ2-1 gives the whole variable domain NAGVMQNPRHLVRRRGQEARLRCSPMKGHSHVYWYRQLPEEGLKFMVYLQKENIIDESGMPKERFSAEFPKEGPSILRIQQVVRGDSAAYFCASSPPSGPYEQFFGPGTRLTVL.

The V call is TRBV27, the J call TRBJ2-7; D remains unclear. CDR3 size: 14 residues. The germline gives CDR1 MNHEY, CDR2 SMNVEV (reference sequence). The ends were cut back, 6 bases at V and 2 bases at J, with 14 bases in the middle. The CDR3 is CASRRRESPYEQYF. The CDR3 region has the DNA TGTGCCAGCAGACGCCGAGAGTCGCCCTACGAGCAGTACTTC.

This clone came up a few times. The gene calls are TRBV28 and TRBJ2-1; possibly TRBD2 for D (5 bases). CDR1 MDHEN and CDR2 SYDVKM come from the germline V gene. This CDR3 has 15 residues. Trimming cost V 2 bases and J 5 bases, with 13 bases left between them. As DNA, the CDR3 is TGTGCCAGCAGTTTAGCAAATTGGGAGAACAATGAGCAGTTCTTC. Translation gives CASSLANWENNEQFF.

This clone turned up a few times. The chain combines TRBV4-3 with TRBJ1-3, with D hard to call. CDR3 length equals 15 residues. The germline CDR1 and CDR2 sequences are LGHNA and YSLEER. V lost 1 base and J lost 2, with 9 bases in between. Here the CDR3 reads CASSQGPGAGNTIYF. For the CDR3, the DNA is TGCGCCAGCAGCCAAGGTCCCGGGGCTGGAAACACCATATATTTT.

The CDR3 coding sequence is TGTGCCACCCAGATTACTCCGAACACCGGGGAGCTGTTTTTT. This codes for CATQITPNTGELFF. The rearrangement joins TRBV19 to TRBJ2-2; the D is unclear. The CDR3 has 14 residues. V was cut by 10 bases and J by 0 bases, with 12 bases left in between. The germline CDR1 and CDR2 sequences are LNHDA and SQIVND (reference sequence).

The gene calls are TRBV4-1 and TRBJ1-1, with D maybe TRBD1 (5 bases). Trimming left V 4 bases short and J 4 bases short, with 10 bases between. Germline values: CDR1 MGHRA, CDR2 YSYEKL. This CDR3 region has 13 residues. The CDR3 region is CASSREGPTEAFF. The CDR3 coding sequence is TGCGCCAGCAGCCGTGAGGGGCCCACTGAAGCTTTCTTT.

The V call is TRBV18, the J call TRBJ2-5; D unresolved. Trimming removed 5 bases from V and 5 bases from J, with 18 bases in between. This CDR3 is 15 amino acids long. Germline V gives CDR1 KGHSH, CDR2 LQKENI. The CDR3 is CASSGSVGKAETQYF. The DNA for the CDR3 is TGTGCCAGCTCAGGGTCGGTTGGTAAGGCGGAGACCCAGTACTTC.

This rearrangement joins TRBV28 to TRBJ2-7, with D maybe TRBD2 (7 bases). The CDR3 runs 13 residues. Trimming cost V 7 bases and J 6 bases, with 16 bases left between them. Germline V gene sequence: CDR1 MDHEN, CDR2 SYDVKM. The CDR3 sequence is CASKGEGLGEQYF. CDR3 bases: TGTGCCAGCAAGGGGGAGGGCCTAGGCGAGCAGTACTTC.

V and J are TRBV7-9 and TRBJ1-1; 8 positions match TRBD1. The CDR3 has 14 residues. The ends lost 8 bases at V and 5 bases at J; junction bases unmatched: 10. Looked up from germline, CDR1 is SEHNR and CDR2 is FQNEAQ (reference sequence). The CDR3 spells CASEISGGETEAFF. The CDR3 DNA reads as TGTGCCAGCGAGATCTCAGGGGGCGAGACTGAAGCTTTCTTT.

The CDR3 loop reads CASSYVAGGFSYEQYF. The DNA of the CDR3 is TGTGCCAGCAGCTACGTAGCGGGAGGGTTTTCCTACGAGCAGTACTTC. The chain combines TRBV11-2 with TRBJ2-7; 11 nucleotides line up with TRBD2. J was trimmed by 1 base and V by 4 bases; bases with no gene match: 6. The CDR3 contains 16 residues. Germline V lookup: CDR1 SGHAT, CDR2 FQNNGV.

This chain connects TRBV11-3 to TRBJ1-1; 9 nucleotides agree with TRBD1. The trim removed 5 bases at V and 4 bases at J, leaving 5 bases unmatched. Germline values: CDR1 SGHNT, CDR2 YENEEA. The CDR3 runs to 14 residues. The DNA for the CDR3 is TGTGCCAGCAGCCGCCGGGACAGGGCCACTGAAGCTTTCTTT. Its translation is CASSRRDRATEAFF.

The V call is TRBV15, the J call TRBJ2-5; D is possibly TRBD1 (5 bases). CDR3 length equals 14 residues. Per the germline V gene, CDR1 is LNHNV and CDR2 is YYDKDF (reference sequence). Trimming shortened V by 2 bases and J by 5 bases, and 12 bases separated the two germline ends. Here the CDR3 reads CATSRKGAGETQYF. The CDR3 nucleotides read TGTGCCACCAGCAGAAAAGGGGCCGGGGAGACCCAGTACTTC.

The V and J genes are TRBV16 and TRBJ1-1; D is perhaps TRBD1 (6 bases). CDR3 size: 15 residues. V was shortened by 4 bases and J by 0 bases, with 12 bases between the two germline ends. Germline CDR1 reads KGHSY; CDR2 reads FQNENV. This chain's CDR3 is CASSLLQGMNTEAFF. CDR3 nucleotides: TGTGCCAGCAGCCTGCTACAGGGTATGAACACTGAAGCTTTCTTT.

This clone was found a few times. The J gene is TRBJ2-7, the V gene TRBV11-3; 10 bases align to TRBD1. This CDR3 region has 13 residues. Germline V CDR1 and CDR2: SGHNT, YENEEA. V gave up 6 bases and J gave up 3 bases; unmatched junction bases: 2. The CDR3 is CASSRDRGYEQYF. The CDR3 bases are TGTGCCAGCAGTCGGGACAGGGGCTACGAGCAGTACTTC.

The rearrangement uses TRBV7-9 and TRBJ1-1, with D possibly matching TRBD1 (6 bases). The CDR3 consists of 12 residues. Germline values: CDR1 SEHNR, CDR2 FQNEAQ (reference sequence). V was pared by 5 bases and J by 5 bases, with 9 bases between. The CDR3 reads CASSGGSTEAFF. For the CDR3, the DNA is TGTGCCAGCAGCGGGGGCTCGACTGAAGCTTTCTTT. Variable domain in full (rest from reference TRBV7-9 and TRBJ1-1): DTGVSQNPRHKITKRGQNVTFRCDPISEHNRLYWYRQTLGQGPEFLTYFQNEAQLEKSRLLSDRFSAERPKGSFSTLEIQRTEQGDSAMYLCASSGGSTEAFFGQGTRLTVV.

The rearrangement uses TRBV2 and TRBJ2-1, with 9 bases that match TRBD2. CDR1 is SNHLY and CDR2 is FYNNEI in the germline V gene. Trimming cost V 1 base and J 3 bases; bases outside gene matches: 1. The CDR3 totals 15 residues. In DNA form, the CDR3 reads TGTGCCAGCAGTGAAGTAGCGGGAGACTACAATGAGCAGTTCTTC. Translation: CASSEVAGDYNEQFF.